A selection of T cell receptor beta chains follows, all from one sample in a study of cytomegalovirus exposure and HLA in healthy donors. Repertoires were generated with immunoSEQ multiplex PCR, while TCRdb's copy carries only in-frame clones and drops some. The sample lists 100,000 to 150,000 clones; more than 60% were seen once. The sample taken for sequencing was PBMCs. The source of these receptors is a woman aged 40 to 49 in good health and CMV-seronegative. The CDR3 runs from the conserved cysteine through the conserved F or W. D genes are given only for firm matches. Expanded clones get a size class; other rows say once, few or many, or leave the size out.

V	J	D	size	length	CDR3	DNA
TRBV5-1	TRBJ2-3	NA	NA	14	CASSVTPSTDTQYF	TGCGCCAGCAGTGTGACACCGTCCACAGATACGCAGTATTTT
TRBV7-9	TRBJ1-2	NA	NA	15	CASSLIGREDYGYTF	TGTGCCAGCAGCTTAATAGGCAGGGAAGACTATGGCTACACCTTC
TRBV18	TRBJ1-5	NA	NA	12	CASSRPDRPQHF	TGTGCCAGCTCACGACCGGACAGGCCCCAGCATTTT
TRBV7-2	TRBJ2-3	NA	NA	15	CASSFGGAGVDTQYF	TGTGCCAGCAGCTTTGGGGGGGCAGGGGTGGATACGCAGTATTTT
TRBV6-6	TRBJ1-5	NA	NA	16	CASSPTGKGSNQPQHF	TGTGCCAGCAGTCCCACAGGTAAAGGGAGCAATCAGCCCCAGCATTTT
TRBV28	TRBJ1-3	NA	few	15	CASRLDSSSGNTIYF	TGTGCCAGCAGACTGGACAGTTCCTCTGGAAACACCATATATTTT
TRBV11-3	TRBJ2-2	NA	NA	15	CASSLSQGRTGELFF	TGTGCCAGCAGCTTATCACAGGGAAGGACCGGGGAGCTGTTTTTT
TRBV7-2	TRBJ2-3	TRBD1	NA	14	CASSPDRGGDTQYF	TGTGCCAGCAGCCCGGACAGGGGGGGAGATACGCAGTATTTT
TRBV9	TRBJ2-3	NA	NA	13	CASSEGGTDTQYF	TGTGCCAGCTCCGAGGGGGGGACGGATACGCAGTATTTT
TRBV7-8	TRBJ2-7	TRBD2	few	15	CASSLVAGTTYEQYF	TGTGCCAGCAGCTTAGTAGCGGGGACCACCTACGAGCAGTACTTC
TRBV27	TRBJ1-2	TRBD1	NA	13	CASSSQGARDYTF	TGTGCCAGCAGTTCCCAGGGGGCGCGGGACTACACCTTC
TRBV27	TRBJ2-2	TRBD1	once	15	CASSFRTGHTGELFF	TGTGCCAGCAGTTTTCGGACAGGGCACACCGGGGAGCTGTTTTTT
TRBV27	TRBJ2-7	NA	NA	13	CASSPLGNYEQYF	TGTGCCAGCAGTCCCCTAGGCAACTACGAGCAGTACTTC
TRBV6-5	TRBJ2-7	NA	NA	13	CASSLGPDYEQYF	TGTGCCAGCAGTTTGGGCCCCGACTACGAGCAGTACTTC
TRBV27	TRBJ2-7	NA	NA	13	CASSRMASSEQYF	TGTGCCAGCAGCCGAATGGCCTCCTCCGAGCAGTACTTC
TRBV19	TRBJ1-2	NA	once	15	CASSIEQGYPYGYTF	TGTGCCAGTAGTATCGAACAGGGATACCCCTATGGCTACACCTTC
TRBV19	TRBJ2-3	NA	NA	14	CASLQGPNTDTQYF	TGTGCCAGCCTACAGGGACCAAACACAGATACGCAGTATTTT
TRBV9	TRBJ2-3	NA	NA	15	CASSVGQDSTDTQYF	TGTGCCAGCAGCGTAGGTCAGGATAGCACAGATACGCAGTATTTT
TRBV5-1	TRBJ1-2	TRBD1	NA	18	CASSLATDRQGAVYGYTF	TGCGCCAGCAGCTTGGCCACAGATCGGCAGGGGGCTGTCTATGGCTACACCTTC
TRBV28	TRBJ1-2	NA	NA	12	CASSFGAYGYTF	TGTGCCAGCAGTTTCGGTGCTTATGGCTACACCTTC
TRBV15	TRBJ1-5	TRBD1	NA	16	CATSTRDSSLKSPQHF	TGTGCCACCAGCACCCGGGACAGTTCCCTTAAATCGCCCCAGCATTTT
TRBV7-3	TRBJ2-3	NA	few	15	CASSSTGTLTDTQYF	TGTGCCAGCAGCTCAACCGGGACTCTCACAGATACGCAGTATTTT
TRBV6-1	TRBJ1-3	NA	NA	13	CASSGTSGNTIYF	TGTGCCAGCAGTGGGACTTCTGGAAACACCATATATTTT
TRBV10-2	TRBJ2-6	NA	NA	16	CASSERGRVWANVLTF	TGCGCCAGCAGTGAGAGGGGGAGGGTCTGGGCCAACGTCCTGACTTTC